The next 20 T cell receptor beta chains were all read from a single sample in a study of T cell repertoires in cytomegalovirus infection. Their antigens remain unidentified. TCRdb ran MiXCR on the reads and lists one entry per CDR3 protein. Of roughly 920,000 distinct CDR3 sequences in the sample, roughly 30% were seen once. The material was cultured CD8+ T cells from PBMCs, obtained from culture after CMV antigen stimulation. The receptors shown here come from a human donor in good health (CMV status not recorded). Some clones in this sample may be carry-over from other donors' samples.

This clonotype was counted only a few times. V usage is TRBV4-3 and J usage is TRBJ1-1, with D perhaps matching TRBD1 (5 bases). Between the trimmed V and J ends, which lost 0 bases and 3 bases, there was a span of 11 bases. The germline V gene encodes CDR1 LGHNA and CDR2 YSLEER. The CDR3 loop spans 15 amino acids. The CDR3 nucleotides are TGCGCCAGCAGCCAAGATAAGGGGTACTACACTGAAGCTTTCTTT. The encoded protein is CASSQDKGYYTEAFF.

The V and J genes are TRBV20-1 and TRBJ2-1, with D maybe TRBD1 (6 bases). From germline, CDR1 is DFQATT and CDR2 SNEGSKA (reference sequence). The CDR3 has 17 amino acids. In DNA, the CDR3 is TGCACTCCGAGGGGACACTTAACCTCGGAGGCGTACAATGAGCAGTTCTTC. Amino acids: CTPRGHLTSEAYNEQFF.

V usage is TRBV6-5 and J usage is TRBJ2-7, with 11 bases matching TRBD1. V gave up 4 bases and J gave up 7 bases; unmatched junction bases: 6. The CDR3 runs to 14 residues. Germline-derived CDR1 and CDR2 are MNHEY and SVGAGI. In DNA, the CDR3 is TGTGCCAGCAGTTCCGGACAGGGGGCGTGGGAGCAGTACTTC. It is translated as CASSSGQGAWEQYF.

The J gene is TRBJ2-3, the V gene TRBV27; tentatively, D is TRBD2 (7 bases). Trimming removed 8 bases at V and 7 bases at J, with 16 bases between. This CDR3 spans 13 amino acids. Germline V lookup: CDR1 MNHEY, CDR2 SMNVEV (reference sequence). CDR3 sequence: CASATGGGYTQYF. The CDR3 DNA sequence: TGTGCCAGCGCCACGGGGGGCGGATATACGCAGTATTTT.

The chain employs TRBV6-1 and TRBJ2-2; maybe TRBD2 (6 bases). This CDR3 comprises 14 residues. V was clipped by 6 bases and J by 4 bases, with 12 bases between them. Germline V gene sequence: CDR1 MNHNS, CDR2 SASEGT. The CDR3 bases are TGTGCCAGCAGGACGGGAGACGGCACCGGGGAGCTGTTTTTT. This gives the protein CASRTGDGTGELFF.

This clonotype was seen a few times. The CDR3 nucleotides read TGTGCCAGCGGGGCAGGGGGTGGAGGTTATGAGCAGTTCTTC. Its translation: CASGAGGGGYEQFF. This chain connects TRBV6-2 or TRBV6-3 to TRBJ2-1, with 7 positions matching TRBD1. The CDR3 is 14 amino acids. The germline V gene encodes CDR1 MNHEY and CDR2 SVGEGT. V lost 8 bases and J lost 8; bases outside the gene matches: 12.

The sample holds many counts of this clonotype. The V gene is TRBV7-8, the J gene TRBJ2-1; the D gene is possibly TRBD2 (7 bases). Trimming stripped 7 bases from V and 3 bases from J, with 16 bases between. This CDR3 region has 15 residues. Germline V gene data show CDR1 as SGHVS and CDR2 as FQNEAQ. The CDR3: CASKRWGGGYNEQFF. CDR3 bases: TGTGCCAGCAAAAGATGGGGGGGCGGCTACAATGAGCAGTTCTTC.

The table lists this clonotype with a few counts. The chain combines TRBV28 with TRBJ2-3; 7 nucleotides agree with TRBD2. Germline trimming cut 0 bases from V and 5 bases from J; bases unmatched to any gene: 5. CDR3 length: 15 amino acids. Germline values: CDR1 MDHEN, CDR2 SYDVKM. The CDR3 loop is CASSLWGGGLDTQYF. Written as DNA, the CDR3 is TGTGCCAGCAGTTTATGGGGGGGGGGATTAGATACGCAGTATTTT. Full variable domain (missing parts from reference TRBV28 and TRBJ2-3): DVKVTQSSRYLVKRTGEKVFLECVQDMDHENMFWYRQDPGLGLRLIYFSYDVKMKEKGDIPEGYSVSREKKERFSLILESASTNQTSMYLCASSLWGGGLDTQYFGPGTRLTVL.

In this sample, this clonotype turned up a few times. The chain couples TRBV5-1 to TRBJ2-7; a possible D gene is TRBD2 (6 bases). Germline V gene lookup returns CDR1 SGHRS and CDR2 YFSETQ. The CDR3 totals 11 residues. The ends were cut back, 5 bases at V and 6 bases at J, with 9 bases in the middle. In nucleotides, the CDR3 is TGCGCCAGCAGTGGGGGGTCCGAGCAGTACTTC. Translated: CASSGGSEQYF. The whole variable domain, filled in from reference TRBV5-1 and TRBJ2-7, reads KAGVTQTPRYLIKTRGQQVTLSCSPISGHRSVSWYQQTPGQGLQFLFEYFSETQRNKGNFPGRFSGRQFSNSRSEMNVSTLELGDSALYLCASSGGSEQYFGPGTRLTVT.

The chain joins TRBV6-1 to TRBJ2-5; D gene uncertain. The CDR3 sequence is 13 residues long. Germline loops: CDR1 MNHNS, CDR2 SASEGT. Trimming shortened V by 2 bases and J by 12 bases, and 16 bases separated the two germline ends. Here the CDR3 reads CASSEISRRPEYF. DNA of the CDR3: TGTGCCAGCAGTGAAATATCGCGTCGGCCGGAGTACTTC.

A word on this clonotype: An end of the junction differs from the germline gene, which may be a read error. The V and J genes are TRBV6-2 or TRBV6-3 and TRBJ2-7, with D possibly matching TRBD1 (6 bases). The germline V gene encodes CDR1 MNHEY and CDR2 SVGEGT. The CDR3 totals 11 residues. CDR3 protein: CASSYPGHPDF. The CDR3 DNA is TGTGCCAGCAGTTACCCGGGACACCCTGACTTC.

This chain uses TRBV7-9 with TRBJ1-5; unclear D gene. Germline lookup yields CDR1 SEHNR and CDR2 FQNEAQ (reference sequence). Trimming took 5 bases from V and 1 from J, leaving 9 bases between them. The CDR3 consists of 14 residues. CDR3 sequence reads: CASSQWQSNQPQHF. CDR3 in DNA: TGTGCCAGCAGCCAATGGCAGAGCAATCAGCCCCAGCATTTT.

The J gene is TRBJ2-3, the V gene TRBV6-1; D tentatively reads TRBD1 or TRBD2 (6 bases each). V gave up 11 bases and J gave up 2 bases, with 17 bases separating them. CDR1 is MNHNS, CDR2 SASEGT, per germline. The CDR3 contains 14 residues. CDR3 DNA: TGTGCCGGCCAGGGGCGGGGCCTCACAGATACGCAGTATTTT. Translation gives CAGQGRGLTDTQYF.

This clonotype was counted between two and nine times. J is TRBJ2-7 and V is TRBV28; 8 positions match TRBD1. The junction had 10 bases not matched to a gene; V was cut back by 6 bases and J by 0 bases. This CDR3 contains 16 residues. Germline loops: CDR1 MDHEN, CDR2 SYDVKM. The CDR3 DNA follows: TGTGCCAGCAGGGCGGCCCGGGACAGGAGCTCCTACGAGCAGTACGTC. It encodes CASRAARDRSSYEQYV.

The gene calls are TRBV4-1 and TRBJ2-1; D is perhaps TRBD2 (7 bases). The V and J ends lost 4 bases and 4 bases respectively, with 17 bases between them. CDR3 length: 16 residues. Germline V gives CDR1 MGHRA, CDR2 YSYEKL. The CDR3, as DNA: TGCGCCAGCAGCCTTCATATGCGGGGGCTTTACAATGAGCAGTTCTTC. Its translation is CASSLHMRGLYNEQFF.

In this sample, this clonotype turned up a few times. V usage is TRBV24-1 and J usage is TRBJ2-2; D perhaps matches TRBD1 (6 bases). Germline-derived CDR1 and CDR2 are KGHDR and SFDVKD. Trimming removed 2 bases at V and 2 bases at J, with 11 bases between. This CDR3 has 16 residues. The CDR3 sequence is CATSDYPGQNTGELFF. CDR3 DNA: TGTGCCACCAGTGATTACCCGGGACAAAACACCGGGGAGCTGTTTTTT.

This clonotype was observed at least ten times. The rearrangement joins TRBV6-4 to TRBJ2-1; D is unclear. CDR1 and CDR2 (germline): MRHNA, SNTAGT. The CDR3 contains 16 residues. V was trimmed by 0 bases and J by 0 bases, leaving 9 bases between them. As DNA, the CDR3 is TGTGCCAGCAGTGACTCTGGGGTCAGCTCCTACAATGAGCAGTTCTTC. This translates into CASSDSGVSSYNEQFF.

There are a few counts of this clonotype. The chain links TRBV27 to TRBJ1-2; D ambiguous. This CDR3 is 13 amino acids long. The V end lost 3 bases, the J end lost 2 bases, and 7 bases lay between the germline ends. Germline V gene lookup returns CDR1 MNHEY and CDR2 SMNVEV (reference sequence). The CDR3 spells CASSFRNNYGYTF. The DNA for the CDR3 is TGTGCCAGCAGTTTCAGGAACAACTATGGCTACACCTTC.

This rearrangement joins TRBV4-1 to TRBJ2-3; 8 bases line up with TRBD2. The CDR3 extends over 15 amino acids. Trimming removed 3 bases from V and 2 bases from J; junction bases left unmatched: 4. Germline assignment: CDR1 MGHRA and CDR2 YSYEKL. In DNA, the CDR3 is TGCGCCAGCAGCCATCCGGGAGGGGTCACAGATACGCAGTATTTT. Amino acids: CASSHPGGVTDTQYF.

This chain uses TRBV20-1 with TRBJ1-1; TRBD1 matches at 7 bases. Germline V gives CDR1 DFQATT, CDR2 SNEGSKA (reference sequence). The CDR3 contains 13 residues. V gave up 4 bases and J gave up 11 bases; unmatched junction bases: 13. DNA for the CDR3: TGCAGTGCTAAAAGGGGGACAGCCTCAGGTGCTTTCTTT. This encodes CSAKRGTASGAFF.